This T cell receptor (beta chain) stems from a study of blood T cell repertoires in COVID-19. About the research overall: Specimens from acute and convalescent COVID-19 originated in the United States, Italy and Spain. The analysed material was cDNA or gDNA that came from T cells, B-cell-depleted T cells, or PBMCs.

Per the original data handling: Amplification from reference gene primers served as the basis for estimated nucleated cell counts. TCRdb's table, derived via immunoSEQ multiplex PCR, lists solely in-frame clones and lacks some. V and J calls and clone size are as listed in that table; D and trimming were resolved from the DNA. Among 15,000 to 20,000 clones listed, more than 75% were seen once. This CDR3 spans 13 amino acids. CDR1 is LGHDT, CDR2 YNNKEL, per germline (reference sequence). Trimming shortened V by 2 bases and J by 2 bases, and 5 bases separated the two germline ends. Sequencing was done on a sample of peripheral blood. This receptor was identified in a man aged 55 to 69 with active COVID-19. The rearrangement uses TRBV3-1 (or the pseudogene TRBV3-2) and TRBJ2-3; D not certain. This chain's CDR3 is CASSQPITDTQYF. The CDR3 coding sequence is TGTGCCAGCAGCCAACCCATCACAGATACGCAGTATTTT.